This passage covers 30 T cell receptor beta chains from one sample sequenced in a study of blood T cells in healthy people across ages. Using a J-beta primer mix together with a sample-barcoded 5' primer, a second PCR was run for roughly 6 to 11 cycles. TCRdb ran MiXCR on the 5' RACE reads and lists one entry per CDR3 protein. The sample has just under 550,000 distinct CDR3 sequences, 20% to 30% seen once. The sample was also linked to a second study, of T cells of mothers and their children.

The sample taken for sequencing was blood. Source of these receptors: a boy aged 10-17 years in good health.

This chain uses TRBV20-1 with TRBJ2-7; D may match TRBD1 or TRBD2 (6 bases each). In germline, CDR1 is DFQATT, CDR2 SNEGSKA (reference sequence). V lost 3 bases and J lost 5, with 14 bases in between. The CDR3 loop spans 13 amino acids. CDR3 protein: CSASTGGGDEQYF. In DNA form, the CDR3 reads TGCAGTGCTAGCACCGGGGGCGGGGACGAGCAGTACTTC.

This chain uses TRBV5-1 with TRBJ2-1; 12 nucleotides match TRBD2. Trimming removed 4 bases from V and 3 bases from J; junction bases left unmatched: 8. The CDR3 extends over 17 amino acids. The germline gives CDR1 SGHRS, CDR2 YFSETQ. This chain's CDR3 is CASSVDLAGGDYNEQFF. CDR3 nucleotide sequence: TGCGCCAGCAGCGTCGACCTAGCGGGGGGGGACTACAATGAGCAGTTCTTC.

This clonotype has only a few counts. The genes are TRBV20-1 and TRBJ2-7; perhaps TRBD2 as D (5 bases). Germline CDR1 DFQATT, CDR2 SNEGSKA (reference sequence). This CDR3 has 13 amino acids. Trimming left V 5 bases short and J 0 bases short, with 11 bases between. The CDR3 spells CSAGAVLSYEQYF. Written as DNA, the CDR3 is TGCAGTGCTGGAGCGGTTCTCTCCTACGAGCAGTACTTC.

This clonotype showed up just a few times. The V gene is TRBV11-2, the J gene TRBJ2-3; 11 bases align to TRBD2. Germline CDR1 and CDR2: SGHAT and FQNNGV. J lost 7 bases, V lost 1 base, and 13 bases had no gene match. This CDR3 is 18 amino acids long. In DNA form, the CDR3 reads TGTGCCAGCAGCTTAGCCGCAGGGACTAGCGGTTCGAGATATACGCAGTATTTT. Its protein product is CASSLAAGTSGSRYTQYF.

The chain recombines TRBV7-9 with TRBJ1-4, with a tentative D call TRBD1 (5 bases). Germline CDR1 reads SEHNR; CDR2 reads FQNEAQ (reference sequence). The V and J ends lost 4 bases and 7 bases respectively, with 16 bases between them. This CDR3 is 15 amino acids long. The CDR3 nucleotides read TGTGCCAGCAGCTCCCCGTCCGGGGGAGGTGAAAAACTGTTTTTT. Translation gives CASSSPSGGGEKLFF.

Only a few counts were recorded for this clonotype. J is TRBJ2-5 and V is TRBV20-1, with D perhaps TRBD2 (7 bases). The CDR3 covers 15 residues. V was trimmed by 1 base and J by 4 bases, leaving 16 bases between them. Germline V lookup: CDR1 DFQATT, CDR2 SNEGSKA (reference sequence). Here the CDR3 reads CSARATGRVLETQYF. As DNA, the CDR3 is TGCAGTGCTAGAGCTACAGGGAGGGTCCTAGAGACCCAGTACTTC.

The V gene is TRBV27, the J gene TRBJ2-5; perhaps TRBD2 as D (6 bases). The J call may not be correct, given that the DNA end is closer to TRBJ2-7. The germline V gene encodes CDR1 MNHEY and CDR2 SMNVEV (reference sequence). The CDR3 contains 16 residues. CDR3 in DNA: TGTGCCAGCAGTTTTTCGCTGGGGGGTACTCTCTACGAGCAGTACTTC. This gives the protein CASSFSLGGTLYEQYF.

This clonotype was recorded a few times. The chain carries TRBV13 and TRBJ2-5; D is unclear. The J call is in doubt because the DNA end fits TRBJ2-1 better. Germline V gene data show CDR1 as PRHDT and CDR2 as FYEKMQ (reference sequence). The CDR3 sequence is 16 residues long. CDR3 residues: CASSYRVEIPWNEQFF. Here the CDR3 DNA reads TGTGCCAGCAGTTACCGGGTAGAGATACCTTGGAATGAGCAGTTCTTC.

This clonotype was seen many times. The chain has TRBV12-3 or TRBV12-4 and TRBJ2-5, with 7 bases identical to TRBD2. This CDR3 spans 15 amino acids. V shed 2 bases and J 4 bases; nucleotides not matched to a gene: 7. DNA of the CDR3: TGTGCCAGCAGTTTACACGGCCCGGGGGGAGAGACCCAGTACTTC. It yields the protein CASSLHGPGGETQYF.

The chain uses TRBV7-3 and TRBJ2-1; 12 bases are a match to TRBD1. CDR1 and CDR2 (germline): SGHTA, FQGTGA. Trimming cost V 2 bases and J 5 bases; bases outside gene matches: 10. The length of the CDR3 is 18 residues. CDR3: CASSLYAGTGGTHNEQFF. The CDR3 coding sequence is TGTGCCAGCAGCTTATACGCCGGGACAGGGGGCACCCACAATGAGCAGTTCTTC. Variable domain in full (rest from reference TRBV7-3 and TRBJ2-1): GAGVSQTPSNKVTEKGKYVELRCDPISGHTALYWYRQSLGQGPEFLIYFQGTGAADDSGLPNDRFFAVRPEGSVSTLKIQRTERGDSAVYLCASSLYAGTGGTHNEQFFGPGTRLTVL.

This clonotype was seen a few times. V usage is TRBV4-1 and J usage is TRBJ2-7; 12 bases are a match to TRBD2. Unmatched junction bases numbered 28, after V lost 3 bases and J lost 1 base. The germline V gene encodes CDR1 MGHRA and CDR2 YSYEKL. This CDR3 region has 24 residues. The CDR3, as DNA: TGCGCCAGCAGCCATAGGCCCATGACCAGGGAGGCTAGCGGGAGGGCCTTATCATCCTACGAGCAGTACTTC. Amino acid sequence: CASSHRPMTREASGRALSSYEQYF.

The table lists this clonotype with a few counts. The V gene is TRBV4-3, the J gene TRBJ1-6; weak D call: TRBD1 (5 bases). There are 14 residues in the CDR3. Trimming cost V 5 bases and J 10 bases, with 15 bases left between them. Germline CDR1 reads LGHNA; CDR2 reads YSLEER. This CDR3 is CASSYGTLGSPLHF. Written as DNA, the CDR3 is TGCGCCAGCAGCTACGGGACTCTTGGATCACCCCTCCACTTT.

The J gene is TRBJ2-5, the V gene TRBV20-1; D is possibly TRBD2 (6 bases). CDR1 DFQATT and CDR2 SNEGSKA come from the germline V gene (reference sequence). The V end lost 0 bases, the J end lost 5 bases, and 19 bases lay between the germline ends. The CDR3 loop spans 16 amino acids. The CDR3 reads CSARDSGGRARETQYF. CDR3 nucleotide sequence: TGCAGTGCTAGAGATTCCGGGGGAAGGGCTCGGGAGACCCAGTACTTC.

The chain joins TRBV20-1 to TRBJ2-5; 11 bases map to TRBD2. The tail of the sequence fits TRBJ2-1 better, so the J call may be wrong. Germline V CDR1 and CDR2: DFQATT, SNEGSKA (reference sequence). The CDR3 runs to 14 residues. CDR3 residues: CSANSGGAWNEQFF. The CDR3 nucleotides are TGCAGTGCAAATAGCGGGGGGGCATGGAATGAGCAGTTCTTC.

The V call is TRBV21-1, the J call TRBJ2-5. TRBV21-1 is deemed a pseudogene. The CDR3 sequence is 12 residues long. The DNA of the CDR3 is TGTGCCAGCAGCCAAATGGGAAGGAGTGAGTTCTTC. This translates into CASSQMGRSEFF.

The chain recombines TRBV4-2 with TRBJ2-5; no definite D call. The germline V gene has CDR1 LGHNA and CDR2 YNFKEQ. V lost 0 bases, J lost 5 bases, and 10 bases lay in between. The CDR3 totals 14 residues. The CDR3 sequence is CASSQDLPPETQYF. The CDR3 DNA sequence: TGTGCCAGCAGCCAAGATCTTCCTCCGGAGACCCAGTACTTC.

This clonotype was recorded a few times. The rearrangement joins TRBV11-2 to TRBJ2-5, with D possibly TRBD2 on 6 matching bases. The DNA end is more similar to TRBJ2-7, so the J call may be wrong. CDR1 and CDR2 (germline): SGHAT, FQNNGV. The CDR3 extends over 13 amino acids. CDR3 coding DNA: TGTGCCAGCAGTGAGGGAGGCGGCTACGAGCAGTACTTC. This sequence encodes CASSEGGGYEQYF.

This clonotype came up many times. Here the CDR3 reads CASSYSIAGLAGAGTQYF. CDR3 coding DNA: TGTGCCAGCAGTTACTCGATAGCGGGACTAGCGGGAGCAGGTACGCAGTATTTT. The chain recombines TRBV6-5 with TRBJ2-3, with 14 bases fitting TRBD2. CDR3 length: 18 amino acids. Losses at the gene ends were 0 bases for V and 8 bases for J; bases not matched to a gene: 10. The V gene's germline CDR1 is MNHEY and CDR2 SVGAGI.

The chain couples TRBV19 to TRBJ2-1; perhaps D is TRBD1 or TRBD2 (5 bases each). CDR3 length: 12 residues. Germline lookup yields CDR1 LNHDA and CDR2 SQIVND (reference sequence). V shed 8 bases and J shed 4 bases, with 9 bases lying between them. The CDR3 is CASLGTYNEQFF. CDR3 coding DNA: TGTGCCAGTCTGGGGACGTACAATGAGCAGTTCTTC.

This clonotype was observed at least ten times. The V gene is TRBV5-1, the J gene TRBJ2-2, with 12 bases that match TRBD2. V gave up 4 bases and J gave up 0 bases; unmatched junction bases: 4. There are 17 residues in the CDR3. Germline CDR1 reads SGHRS; CDR2 reads YFSETQ. The CDR3, as DNA: TGCGCCAGCAGCCCTGGACTAGCGGGATCGAACACCGGGGAGCTGTTTTTT. This translates into CASSPGLAGSNTGELFF.

This clonotype has more than one count but fewer than ten. V gene TRBV20-1 combines with J gene TRBJ2-7; no firm D call. This CDR3 has 9 amino acids. V was trimmed by 6 bases and J by 7 bases, leaving 7 bases between them. Germline CDR1 DFQATT, CDR2 SNEGSKA (reference sequence). The CDR3 region is CSAGYEQYF. The DNA for the CDR3 is TGCAGTGCGGGGTATGAGCAGTACTTC.

At least ten counts were recorded for this clonotype. The genes are TRBV3-1 and TRBJ2-7; D may be TRBD2 (6 bases). The CDR3 extends over 14 amino acids. CDR1 is LGHDT, CDR2 YNNKEL, per germline (reference sequence). V was cut by 4 bases and J by 0 bases, with 10 bases left in between. The CDR3 here is CASSPTRSSYEQYF. The CDR3 nucleotides are TGTGCCAGCAGCCCGACTAGGAGCTCCTACGAGCAGTACTTC.

This clonotype was counted between two and nine times. The chain carries TRBV27 and TRBJ1-5; tentatively, D is TRBD1 (6 bases). There are 18 residues in the CDR3. V was trimmed by 4 bases and J by 0 bases, leaving 19 bases between them. The germline CDR1 and CDR2 sequences are MNHEY and SMNVEV (reference sequence). The DNA of the CDR3 is TGTGCCAGCAGTTCTAACAGGGCGGCGGGGTATAGCAATCAGCCCCAGCATTTT. Protein product: CASSSNRAAGYSNQPQHF.

This chain uses TRBV20-1 with TRBJ1-1; a possible D gene is TRBD1 (6 bases). Germline V gene lookup returns CDR1 DFQATT and CDR2 SNEGSKA (reference sequence). Trimming removed 2 bases at V and 5 bases at J, with 12 bases between. There are 13 residues in the CDR3. The CDR3 sequence: CSARLGARTEAFF. For the CDR3, the DNA is TGCAGTGCTAGACTGGGGGCACGGACTGAAGCTTTCTTT.

V gene TRBV24-1 combines with J gene TRBJ2-6; D not resolved. Trimming took off 3 bases at V and 0 bases at J, with 8 bases between the two ends. This CDR3 region has 16 residues. In germline, CDR1 is KGHDR, CDR2 SFDVKD. The CDR3 sequence is CATSDPPSSGANVLTF. CDR3 bases: TGTGCCACCAGTGATCCCCCAAGCTCTGGGGCCAACGTCCTGACTTTC.

V and J are TRBV30 and TRBJ2-3; tentatively, D is TRBD2 (5 bases). Trimming shortened V by 4 bases and J by 2 bases, and 13 bases separated the two germline ends. Germline CDR1 GTSNPN, CDR2 SVGIG (reference sequence). The CDR3 extends over 14 amino acids. CDR3 coding DNA: TGTGCCTGGAAAGGTCTAGCCTACACAGATACGCAGTATTTT. Amino acids: CAWKGLAYTDTQYF.

This clonotype has just a few counts. The rearrangement links TRBV2 to TRBJ2-1, with 7 bases lining up with TRBD1. This CDR3 contains 16 residues. Trimming at V came to 6 bases and at J to 4 bases, leaving 12 bases not matched to a gene. Germline V gives CDR1 SNHLY, CDR2 FYNNEI. CDR3 in DNA: TGTGCCAGCAGGGAGAAGACCGGACAGGAGTACAATGAGCAGTTCTTC. It specifies CASREKTGQEYNEQFF. The full variable domain, its missing parts supplied by reference TRBV2 and TRBJ2-1, is EPEVTQTPSHQVTQMGQEVILRCVPISNHLYFYWYRQILGQKVEFLVSFYNNEISEKSEIFDDQFSVERPDGSNFTLKIRSTKLEDSAMYFCASREKTGQEYNEQFFGPGTRLTVL.

There are many counts of this clonotype. The V gene is TRBV6-1, the J gene TRBJ2-7, with 9 bases that match TRBD1. The CDR3 sequence is 15 residues long. Germline lookup yields CDR1 MNHNS and CDR2 SASEGT. V was pared by 3 bases and J by 0 bases, with 3 bases of the junction left unmatched. In DNA form, the CDR3 reads TGTGCCAGCAGTGAGTCGACAGGGGGCTCCTACGAGCAGTACTTC. This encodes CASSESTGGSYEQYF.

The V and J genes are TRBV5-5 and TRBJ2-3, with 10 bases fitting TRBD1. The CDR3 sequence is 16 residues long. The trim removed 4 bases at V and 0 bases at J, leaving 5 bases unmatched. Germline V CDR1 and CDR2: SGHKS, YYEKEE (reference sequence). As DNA, the CDR3 is TGTGCCAGCAGCACCGGGACAGGGGATAGCACAGATACGCAGTATTTT. It translates to CASSTGTGDSTDTQYF. Full variable domain (missing parts from reference TRBV5-5 and TRBJ2-3): DAGVTQSPTHLIKTRGQQVTLRCSPISGHKSVSWYQQVLGQGPQFIFQYYEKEERGRGNFPDRFSARQFPNYSSELNVNALLLGDSALYLCASSTGTGDSTDTQYFGPGTRLTVL.

The chain is built from TRBV20-1 and TRBJ2-7; 10 nucleotides line up with TRBD2. This CDR3 is built from 16 residues. CDR1 is DFQATT, CDR2 SNEGSKA, per germline (reference sequence). The V segment lost 0 bases and the J segment 3 bases; nucleotides outside the gene matches: 8. In DNA form, the CDR3 reads TGCAGTGCTAGAGATCCCAGAATAGCGGGGGGCTACGAGCAGTACTTC. Translating gives CSARDPRIAGGYEQYF.